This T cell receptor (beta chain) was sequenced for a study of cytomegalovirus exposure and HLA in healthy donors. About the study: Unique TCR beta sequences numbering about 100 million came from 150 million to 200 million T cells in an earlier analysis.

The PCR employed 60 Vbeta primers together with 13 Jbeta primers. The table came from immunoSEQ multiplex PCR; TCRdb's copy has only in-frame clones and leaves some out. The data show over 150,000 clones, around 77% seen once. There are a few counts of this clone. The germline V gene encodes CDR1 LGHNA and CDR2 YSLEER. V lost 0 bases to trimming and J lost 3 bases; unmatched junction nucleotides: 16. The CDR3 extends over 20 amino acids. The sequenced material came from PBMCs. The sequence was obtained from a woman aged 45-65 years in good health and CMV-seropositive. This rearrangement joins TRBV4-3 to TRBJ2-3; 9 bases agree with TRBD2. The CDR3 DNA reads TGCGCCAGCAGCCAAGATCCTCTTGCTGGTAGCGGGAGAGCGACAGATACGCAGTATTTT. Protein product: CASSQDPLAGSGRATDTQYF.